The present TCR beta chain was sequenced within a study of blood T cell repertoires in COVID-19. Followed over time, Seattle patients had been enrolled while infection was active. Assay: immunoSEQ multiplex PCR; the TCRdb copy retains only in-frame clones and omits some. The sample lists about 190,000 clones; 82% were seen once. In its sample, this clone was seen once. CDR3 length equals 14 residues. CDR1 is SNHLY and CDR2 is FYNNEI in the germline V gene. Trimming took off 6 bases at V and 0 bases at J, with 9 bases between the two ends. Sequencing was carried out using peripheral blood. The receptor was isolated from an older woman with COVID-19, enrolled during active disease. This chain connects TRBV2 to TRBJ2-1, with unresolved D. CDR3 nucleotides: TGTGCCAGCAGAGCTAGTTACTCCTACAATGAGCAGTTCTTC. Translating gives CASRASYSYNEQFF. Based on the CDR3 plus reference TRBV2 and TRBJ2-1, the full variable domain is EPEVTQTPSHQVTQMGQEVILRCVPISNHLYFYWYRQILGQKVEFLVSFYNNEISEKSEIFDDQFSVERPDGSNFTLKIRSTKLEDSAMYFCASRASYSYNEQFFGPGTRLTVL.